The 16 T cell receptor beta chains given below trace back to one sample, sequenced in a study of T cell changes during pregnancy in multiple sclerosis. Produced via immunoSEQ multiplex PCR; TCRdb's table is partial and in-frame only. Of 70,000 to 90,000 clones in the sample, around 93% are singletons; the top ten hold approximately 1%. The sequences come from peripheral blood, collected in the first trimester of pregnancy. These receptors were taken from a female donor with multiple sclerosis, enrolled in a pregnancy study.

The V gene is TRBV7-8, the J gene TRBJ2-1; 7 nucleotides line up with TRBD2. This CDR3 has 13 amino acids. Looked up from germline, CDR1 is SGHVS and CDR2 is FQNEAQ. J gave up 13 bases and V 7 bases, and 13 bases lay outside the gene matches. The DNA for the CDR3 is TGTGCCAGCATCAACCCCCCCTCTAGCGGACAGTTCTTC. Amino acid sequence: CASINPPSSGQFF.

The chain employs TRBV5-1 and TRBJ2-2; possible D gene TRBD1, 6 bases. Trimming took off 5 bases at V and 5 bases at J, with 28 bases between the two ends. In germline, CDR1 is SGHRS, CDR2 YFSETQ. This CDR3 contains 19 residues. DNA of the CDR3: TGCGCCAGCAGAGAGGCTCCCCGCAGGGGTCTCCCCGGGACCGGGGAGCTGTTTTTT. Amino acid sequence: CASREAPRRGLPGTGELFF.

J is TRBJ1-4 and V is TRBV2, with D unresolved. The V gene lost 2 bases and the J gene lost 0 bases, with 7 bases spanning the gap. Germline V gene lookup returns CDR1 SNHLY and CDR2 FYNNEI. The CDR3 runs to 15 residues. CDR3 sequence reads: CASSEWGATNEKLFF. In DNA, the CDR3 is TGTGCCAGCAGTGAATGGGGAGCAACTAATGAAAAACTGTTTTTT.

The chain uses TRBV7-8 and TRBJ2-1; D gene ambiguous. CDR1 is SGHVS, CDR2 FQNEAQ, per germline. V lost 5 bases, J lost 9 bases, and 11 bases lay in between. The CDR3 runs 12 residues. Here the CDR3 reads CASSPPFGEQFF. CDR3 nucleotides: TGTGCCAGCAGCCCGCCCTTCGGTGAGCAGTTCTTC.

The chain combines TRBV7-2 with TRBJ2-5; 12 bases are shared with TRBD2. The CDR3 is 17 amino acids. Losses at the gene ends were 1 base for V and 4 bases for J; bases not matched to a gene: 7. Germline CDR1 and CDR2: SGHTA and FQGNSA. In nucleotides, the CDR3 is TGTGCCAGCAGCTTAGAGCCTAGCGGGGGGGCTAGAGAGACCCAGTACTTC. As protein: CASSLEPSGGARETQYF.

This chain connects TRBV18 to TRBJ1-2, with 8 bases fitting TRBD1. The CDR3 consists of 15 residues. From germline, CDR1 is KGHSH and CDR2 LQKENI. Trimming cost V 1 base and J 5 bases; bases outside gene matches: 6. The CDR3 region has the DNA TGTGCCAGCTCACCACGGGTGGACAGGGTTTATGGCTACACCTTC. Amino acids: CASSPRVDRVYGYTF.

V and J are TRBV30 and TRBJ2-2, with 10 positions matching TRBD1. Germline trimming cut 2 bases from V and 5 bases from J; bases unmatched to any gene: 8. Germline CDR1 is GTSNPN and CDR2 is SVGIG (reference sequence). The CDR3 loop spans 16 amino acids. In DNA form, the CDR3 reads TGTGCCTGGAGTCTTAGACAGGGGGCCAAAACCGGGGAGCTGTTTTTT. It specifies CAWSLRQGAKTGELFF. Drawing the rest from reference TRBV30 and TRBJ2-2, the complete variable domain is SQTIHQWPATLVQPVGSPLSLECTVEGTSNPNLYWYRQAAGRGLQLLFYSVGIGQISSEVPQNLSASRPQDRQFILSSKKLLLSDSGFYLCAWSLRQGAKTGELFFGEGSRLTVL.

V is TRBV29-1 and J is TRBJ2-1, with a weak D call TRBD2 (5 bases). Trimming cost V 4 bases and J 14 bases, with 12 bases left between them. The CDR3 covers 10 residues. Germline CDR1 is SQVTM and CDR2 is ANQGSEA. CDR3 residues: CSVGALDKFF. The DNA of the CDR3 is TGCAGCGTTGGGGCACTAGACAAGTTCTTC.

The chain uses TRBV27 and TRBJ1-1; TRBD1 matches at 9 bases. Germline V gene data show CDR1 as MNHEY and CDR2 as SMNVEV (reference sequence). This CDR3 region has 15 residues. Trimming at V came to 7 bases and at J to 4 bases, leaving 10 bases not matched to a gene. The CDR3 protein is CASNSGTGYGTEAFF. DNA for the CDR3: TGTGCCAGCAACTCCGGGACAGGGTACGGCACTGAAGCTTTCTTT.

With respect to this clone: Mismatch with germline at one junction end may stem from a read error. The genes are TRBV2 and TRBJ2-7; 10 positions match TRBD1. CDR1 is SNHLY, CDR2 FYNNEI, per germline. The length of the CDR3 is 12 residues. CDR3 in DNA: TGTGCCAGCAACCTCGACAGGGGGCTTTTATCGTTC. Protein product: CASNLDRGLLSF. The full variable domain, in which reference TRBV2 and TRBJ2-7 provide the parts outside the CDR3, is EPEVTQTPSHQVTQMGQEVILRCVPISNHLYFYWYRQILGQKVEFLVSFYNNEISEKSEIFDDQFSVERPDGSNFTLKIRSTKLEDSAMYFCASNLDRGLLSFGPGTRLTVT.

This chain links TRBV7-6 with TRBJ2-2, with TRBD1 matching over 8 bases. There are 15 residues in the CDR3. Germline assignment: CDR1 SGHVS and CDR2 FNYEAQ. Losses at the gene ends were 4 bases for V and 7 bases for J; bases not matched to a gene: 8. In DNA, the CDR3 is TGTGCCAGCAGCTCAAACCAGGGGGCGATCGGGGAGCTGTTTTTT. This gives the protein CASSSNQGAIGELFF.

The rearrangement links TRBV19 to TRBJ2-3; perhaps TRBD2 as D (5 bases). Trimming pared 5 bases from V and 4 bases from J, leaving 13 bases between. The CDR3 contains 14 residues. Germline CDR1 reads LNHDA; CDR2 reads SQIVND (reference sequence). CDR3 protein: CASSLGVFPDTQYF. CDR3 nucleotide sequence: TGTGCCAGTAGTCTCGGGGTTTTCCCAGATACGCAGTATTTT. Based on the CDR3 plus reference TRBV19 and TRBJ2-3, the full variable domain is DGGITQSPKYLFRKEGQNVTLSCEQNLNHDAMYWYRQDPGQGLRLIYYSQIVNDFQKGDIAEGYSVSREKKESFPLTVTSAQKNPTAFYLCASSLGVFPDTQYFGPGTRLTVL.

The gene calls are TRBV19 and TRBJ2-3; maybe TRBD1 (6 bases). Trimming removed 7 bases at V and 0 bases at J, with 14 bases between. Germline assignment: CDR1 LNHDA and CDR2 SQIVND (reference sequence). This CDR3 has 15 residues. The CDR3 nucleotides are TGTGCCAGTAAATGGAGCAGGGGTAGCACAGATACGCAGTATTTT. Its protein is CASKWSRGSTDTQYF. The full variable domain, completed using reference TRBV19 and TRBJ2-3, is DGGITQSPKYLFRKEGQNVTLSCEQNLNHDAMYWYRQDPGQGLRLIYYSQIVNDFQKGDIAEGYSVSREKKESFPLTVTSAQKNPTAFYLCASKWSRGSTDTQYFGPGTRLTVL.

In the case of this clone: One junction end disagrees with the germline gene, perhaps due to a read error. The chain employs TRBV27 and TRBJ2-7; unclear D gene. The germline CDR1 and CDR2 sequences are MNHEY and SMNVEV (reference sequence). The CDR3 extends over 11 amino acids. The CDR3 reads CASSLGGSLTF. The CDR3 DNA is TGTGCCAGCAGTTTAGGTGGTAGCCTTACCTTC.

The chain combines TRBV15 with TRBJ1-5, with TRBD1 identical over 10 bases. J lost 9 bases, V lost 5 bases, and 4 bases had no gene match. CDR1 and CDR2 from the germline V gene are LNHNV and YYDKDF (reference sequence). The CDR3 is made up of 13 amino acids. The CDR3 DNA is TGTGCCACCAGCGGGGACAGGGGTCGGCCCCAGCATTTT. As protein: CATSGDRGRPQHF.

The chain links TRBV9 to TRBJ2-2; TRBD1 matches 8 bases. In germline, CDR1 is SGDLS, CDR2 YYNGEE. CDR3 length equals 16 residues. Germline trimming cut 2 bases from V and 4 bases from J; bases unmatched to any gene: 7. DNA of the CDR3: TGTGCCAGCAGCGTTCAGGGACAGGTGGTCACCGGGGAGCTGTTTTTT. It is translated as CASSVQGQVVTGELFF.